The 18 T cell receptor beta chains in this list originate from one sample, sequenced in a study of shared clonotypes between healthy human individuals. Profiling relied on immunoSEQ multiplex PCR, and the TCRdb table lists in-frame clones only, not all of them. This table has about 1.5 million clones, 95% to 99% appearing once. Input material: naive CD4+ T cells sorted from blood. The subset here: CD45RA+ positively selected. These receptors all stem from a man in his thirties or forties in good health.

Details on this clone: Within the sample, other DNA sequences also encode this same CDR3. The chain combines TRBV29-1 with TRBJ2-5; D unresolved. Germline assignment: CDR1 SQVTM and CDR2 ANQGSEA. V was clipped by 4 bases and J by 5 bases, with 5 bases between them. The CDR3 runs to 10 residues. The CDR3 nucleotides read TGCAGCGTTGTGGTGGAGACCCAGTACTTC. Translating it yields CSVVVETQYF. Full variable domain (remainder filled in from reference TRBV29-1 and TRBJ2-5): SAVISQKPSRDICQRGTSLTIQCQVDSQVTMMFWYRQQPGQSLTLIATANQGSEATYESGFVIDKFPISRPNLTFSTLTVSNMSPEDSSIYLCSVVVETQYFGPGTRLLVL.

The chain combines TRBV7-3 with TRBJ2-1, with 7 bases identical to TRBD1. The V gene end was trimmed by 4 bases and the J gene end by 8 bases; junction bases not matched to a gene: 2. The CDR3 runs 12 residues. Germline-derived CDR1 and CDR2 are SGHTA and FQGTGA. The CDR3 DNA reads as TGTGCCAGCAGCTCCAGGGGGTATGAGCAGTTCTTC. Protein sequence: CASSSRGYEQFF.

This sequence joins TRBV29-1 and TRBJ2-5, with D perhaps being TRBD1 or TRBD2 (5 bases each). This CDR3 comprises 13 residues. Trimming pared 4 bases from V and 5 bases from J, leaving 14 bases between. The germline gives CDR1 SQVTM, CDR2 ANQGSEA. CDR3: CSVVRVGRETQYF. Here the CDR3 DNA reads TGCAGCGTTGTGAGGGTGGGGCGGGAGACCCAGTACTTC.

V and J are TRBV5-1 and TRBJ2-1; 8 nucleotides match TRBD2. Trimming cost V 4 bases and J 4 bases; bases outside gene matches: 7. This CDR3 spans 15 amino acids. Per the germline V gene, CDR1 is SGHRS and CDR2 is YFSETQ. The CDR3 sequence is CASSPGAGAYNEQFF. The DNA of the CDR3 is TGCGCCAGCAGCCCCGGAGCGGGAGCTTACAATGAGCAGTTCTTC.

V usage is TRBV5-1 and J usage is TRBJ2-7; 11 nucleotides align to TRBD1. Looked up from germline, CDR1 is SGHRS and CDR2 is YFSETQ. V gave up 3 bases and J gave up 4 bases; unmatched junction bases: 6. This CDR3 has 15 residues. The CDR3 nucleotides are TGCGCCAGCAGCTCCGGACAGGGGGCGACGTACGAGCAGTACTTC. This codes for CASSSGQGATYEQYF.

This sequence joins TRBV6-5 and TRBJ2-1; D gene ambiguous. Germline values: CDR1 MNHEY, CDR2 SVGAGI. The germline V and J ends were trimmed by 6 bases and 2 bases, with 11 bases remaining between them. This CDR3 is 14 amino acids long. The CDR3 DNA is TGTGCCAGCAGACCGCTTATTACCTACAATGAGCAGTTCTTC. Translating gives CASRPLITYNEQFF.

V is TRBV27 and J is TRBJ2-7; tentatively, D is TRBD2 (5 bases). The ends were cut back, 2 bases at V and 3 bases at J, with 14 bases in the middle. The length of the CDR3 is 15 residues. Germline V gene data show CDR1 as MNHEY and CDR2 as SMNVEV (reference sequence). The CDR3 bases are TGTGCCAGCAGTTTAGTAGGCGGGCTACACTACGAGCAGTACTTC. Its translation is CASSLVGGLHYEQYF.

The chain has TRBV19 and TRBJ2-7; TRBD2 aligns across 7 bases. Germline-derived CDR1 and CDR2 are LNHDA and SQIVND (reference sequence). There are 14 residues in the CDR3. V shed 4 bases and J 5 bases; nucleotides not matched to a gene: 8. The CDR3 DNA reads TGTGCCAGTAGTACTCGACTAGCAGCCCACGAGCAGTACTTC. Protein: CASSTRLAAHEQYF.

With respect to this clone: The same CDR3 also results from other DNA sequences found in this sample. The rearrangement links TRBV28 to TRBJ1-5; D is ambiguous. This CDR3 spans 13 amino acids. Per the germline V gene, CDR1 is MDHEN and CDR2 is SYDVKM. The ends were cut back, 3 bases at V and 0 bases at J, with 3 bases in the middle. CDR3 in amino acids: CASSFLSNQPQHF. Here the CDR3 DNA reads TGTGCCAGCAGTTTTCTTAGCAATCAGCCCCAGCATTTT.

The chain carries TRBV5-1 and TRBJ2-3; 8 bases are a match to TRBD2. Germline loops: CDR1 SGHRS, CDR2 YFSETQ. CDR3 length: 17 amino acids. V was clipped by 2 bases and J by 0 bases; unmatched bases: 8. The CDR3 loop reads CASSFGTAGGSTDTQYF. Here the CDR3 DNA reads TGCGCCAGCAGCTTCGGCACTGCGGGAGGAAGCACAGATACGCAGTATTTT. Drawing the rest from reference TRBV5-1 and TRBJ2-3, the complete variable domain is KAGVTQTPRYLIKTRGQQVTLSCSPISGHRSVSWYQQTPGQGLQFLFEYFSETQRNKGNFPGRFSGRQFSNSRSEMNVSTLELGDSALYLCASSFGTAGGSTDTQYFGPGTRLTVL.

The chain links TRBV5-5 to TRBJ2-1, with a possible D match to TRBD1 (5 bases). The CDR3 length is 14 residues. From germline, CDR1 is SGHKS and CDR2 YYEKEE (reference sequence). The V end lost 4 bases, the J end lost 14 bases, and 22 bases lay between the germline ends. The CDR3 loop reads CASSHFKGILVEFF. The CDR3 nucleotides read TGTGCCAGCAGCCACTTTAAGGGGATTCTGGTGGAGTTCTTC.

The chain employs TRBV7-2 and TRBJ1-1, with a tentative D call TRBD1 (6 bases). V lost 5 bases, J lost 3 bases, and 13 bases lay in between. Germline CDR1 is SGHTA and CDR2 is FQGNSA. CDR3 size: 14 residues. The CDR3 DNA sequence: TGTGCCAGCAGCCCCAGGGGTACTTACACTGAAGCTTTCTTT. It encodes CASSPRGTYTEAFF.

DNA for the CDR3: TGTGCCAGCAGTTCCAGGGAATCCGAGCAGTACTTC. Its protein is CASSSRESEQYF. This chain joins TRBV6-9 and TRBJ2-7; possible D gene TRBD1, 5 bases. Germline V gene data show CDR1 as MNHGY and CDR2 as SVAAGI. This CDR3 is built from 12 residues. With 4 bases removed from V and 6 bases from J, the gap between germline ends came to 10 bases.

This chain connects TRBV9 to TRBJ2-2; D gene uncertain. The germline V and J ends were trimmed by 0 bases and 7 bases, with 13 bases remaining between them. The CDR3 has 15 residues. The germline gives CDR1 SGDLS, CDR2 YYNGEE. DNA of the CDR3: TGTGCCAGCAGCGTAGCTCTGGGAAGGAACGGGGAGCTGTTTTTT. As protein: CASSVALGRNGELFF.

The rearrangement joins TRBV19 to TRBJ1-2; D gene unclear. There are 12 residues in the CDR3. The V end lost 9 bases, the J end lost 8 bases, and 16 bases lay between the germline ends. The germline V gene encodes CDR1 LNHDA and CDR2 SQIVND (reference sequence). CDR3 sequence (DNA): TGTGCCAGCACCACATCCCGTGGAGGCTACACCTTC. It codes for CASTTSRGGYTF.

The CDR3 bases are TGCGCCAGCAGCCAGCGACCGGGACAGGGGACCTACGAGCAGTACTTC. It is translated as CASSQRPGQGTYEQYF. This chain uses TRBV5-1 with TRBJ2-7, with 10 bases fitting TRBD1. The junction had 9 bases not matched to a gene; V was cut back by 4 bases and J by 2 bases. Germline V gene data show CDR1 as SGHRS and CDR2 as YFSETQ. The length of the CDR3 is 16 residues.

The V gene is TRBV11-2, the J gene TRBJ1-2; D is uncertain. Germline CDR1 reads SGHAT; CDR2 reads FQNNGV. This CDR3 comprises 13 residues. Trimming pared 5 bases from V and 5 bases from J, leaving 12 bases between. CDR3 DNA: TGTGCCAGCAGCAGTTCCCACCATTATGGCTACACCTTC. As protein: CASSSSHHYGYTF.

This chain uses TRBV28 with TRBJ2-2, with D perhaps TRBD1 (7 bases). With 9 bases removed from V and 6 bases from J, the gap between germline ends came to 26 bases. The length of the CDR3 is 17 residues. The germline V gene encodes CDR1 MDHEN and CDR2 SYDVKM. The CDR3 bases are TGTGCCAGTCTGAGTTTGGGCGGGACAGAAGGCCCCGGGGAGCTGTTTTTT. It encodes CASLSLGGTEGPGELFF.